Below, one TCR beta chain is given with its context. Its antigen is as yet unknown. This entry is derived from a study of shared clonotypes between healthy human individuals. Study as a whole: Three plates each covered CD4 naive and memory; CD8 naive two, CD8 memory one.

General observations from the study: Four donors shared about 4.8% of their naive CD4 clonotypes. Among donors, the sharing of clonotypes was expected to be influenced by sequencing depth.

CDR3 length equals 14 residues. V gave up 4 bases and J gave up 6 bases, with 14 bases separating them. CDR1 and CDR2 (germline): SGHRS, YFSETQ. At deep level, the assay was performed. Clones were read by immunoSEQ multiplex PCR, and TCRdb kept only the in-frame ones, dropping some. The table includes over a million clones, about 80% detected once. The V call is TRBV5-1, the J call TRBJ2-4, with D maybe TRBD1 (7 bases). Sequencing was done on a sample of memory CD4+ T cells from PBMCs. This sample's subset: CD45RA-negative fraction. This receptor was obtained from a man aged 18 to 30 in good health. Some clones in this sample may be carry-over from other donors' samples. The DNA of the CDR3 is TGCGCCAGCAGCCCGGAGGGACAGATAAACATTCAGTACTTC. Residues: CASSPEGQINIQYF.